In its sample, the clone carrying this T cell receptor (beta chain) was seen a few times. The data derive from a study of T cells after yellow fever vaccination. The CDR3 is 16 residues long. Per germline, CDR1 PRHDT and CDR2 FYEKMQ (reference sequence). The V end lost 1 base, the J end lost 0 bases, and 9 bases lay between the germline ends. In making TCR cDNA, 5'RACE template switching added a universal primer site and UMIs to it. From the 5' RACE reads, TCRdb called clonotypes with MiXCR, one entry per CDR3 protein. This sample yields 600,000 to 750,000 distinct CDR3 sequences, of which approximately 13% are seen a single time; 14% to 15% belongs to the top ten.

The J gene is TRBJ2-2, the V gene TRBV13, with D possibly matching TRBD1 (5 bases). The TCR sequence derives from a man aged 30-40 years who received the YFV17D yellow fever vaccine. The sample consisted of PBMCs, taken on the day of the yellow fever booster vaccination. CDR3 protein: CASSLVRAANTGELFF. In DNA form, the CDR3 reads TGTGCCAGCAGCTTAGTCAGGGCCGCGAACACCGGGGAGCTGTTTTTT.